This entry describes one T cell receptor beta chain. Original processing methods: Estimated nucleated cell counts came from reference gene primer amplification. The assay was immunoSEQ multiplex PCR, and TCRdb's table has in-frame clones only and misses some. The V and J calls and clone size come from that table; D and trimming were worked out from the DNA. The sample lists around 120,000 clones; 70% to 85% were seen once. The data originate from a study of blood T cell repertoires in COVID-19. Study information: PBMCs, B-cell-depleted T cells, or T cells were the source of the cDNA or gDNA that made up the material.

The receptor was isolated from a man aged 65-85 years with active or convalescent COVID-19. The material sequenced was peripheral blood.

CDR3 sequence (DNA): TGTGCCAGCAGCCAGGGGACAGCGGGAGGAAGCAATGAGCAGTTCTTC. This translates into CASSQGTAGGSNEQFF. This sequence joins TRBV7-6 and TRBJ2-1, with 9 positions matching TRBD2. The CDR3 sequence is 16 residues long. Trimming cost V 5 bases and J 6 bases; bases outside gene matches: 11. Germline V gene lookup returns CDR1 SGHVS and CDR2 FNYEAQ. Looking up the rest from reference TRBV7-6 and TRBJ2-1 gives the full variable domain: GAGVSQSPRYKVTKRGQDVALRCDPISGHVSLYWYRQALGQGPEFLTYFNYEAQQDKSGLPNDRFSAERPEGSISTLTIQRTEQRDSAMYRCASSQGTAGGSNEQFFGPGTRLTVL.